A selection of T cell receptor beta chains follows, all from one sample in a study of blood T cells in healthy people across ages. TCRdb re-called the 5' RACE reads with MiXCR, one entry per CDR3 protein. The top ten clones hold about 7.7% of a sample with around 1.7 million distinct CDR3 sequences, 28% of them seen once. The sample taken for sequencing was blood. These receptors all come from a woman aged 25 to 39 in good health. The CDR3 runs from the conserved cysteine through the conserved F or W. A D gene is named only where the DNA matches it firmly.

>TRBJ2-1|TRBD1|TRBV18
CASSPDRGRSSYNEQFF
>TRBJ1-6|.|TRBV12-3/TRBV12-4
CASSPGSSPLHF
>TRBJ2-5|.|TRBV7-2
CASSSHSGPQRETQYF
>TRBJ2-5|.|TRBV11-2
CASSPWDTQETQYF
>TRBJ2-7|TRBD1|TRBV18
CASSPGTGAGEQYF
>TRBJ2-1|TRBD2|TRBV29-1
CSDRTSGRASYNEQFF
>TRBJ1-2|.|TRBV12-3/TRBV12-4
CASSYRDASYGYTF
>TRBJ1-6|.|TRBV5-1
CASSLEWGANSPLHF
>TRBJ2-3|.|TRBV3-1
CASSQDFSGGGTDTQYF
>TRBJ1-2|TRBD1|TRBV7-3
CASSPGQGIGGYTF
>TRBJ2-7|.|TRBV20-1
CSARGVRDEQYF
>TRBJ1-1|.|TRBV4-3
CASSHSPVGSAMNTEAFF
>TRBJ1-2|TRBD1|TRBV9
CASSVAGGGVYGYTF
>TRBJ2-5|.|TRBV19
CASSRPGARQETQYF
>TRBJ1-2|TRBD1|TRBV5-6
CACRDRALWGYTF
>TRBJ1-1|.|TRBV20-1
CSARAGSMNTEAFF
>TRBJ2-1|TRBD2|TRBV7-6
CASNSPGTTLDEQFF
>TRBJ1-2|.|TRBV6-1
CASSEGIQKGRGGYTF
>TRBJ1-1|.|TRBV5-1
CTSRTSGVLNTEAFF
>TRBJ2-6|TRBD1|TRBV5-1
CASSLEQGGYVANVLTF
>TRBJ1-2|.|TRBV10-3
CAISESTRTVRGYTF
>TRBJ2-1|.|TRBV7-2
CASSLSGLFGDEQFF
>TRBJ2-7|.|TRBV12-3/TRBV12-4
CAGSFPNYPYEQYF
>TRBJ2-7|.|TRBV10-2
CASSDWGPYEQYF
>TRBJ2-3|.|TRBV11-2
CASSFPQVREDTQYF
>TRBJ2-5|TRBD2|TRBV9
CASSPVPGGETQYF
>TRBJ2-1|.|TRBV7-3
CASSLALTSYNEQFF
>TRBJ1-3|.|TRBV6-6
CASRLRSSGNTIYF
>TRBJ1-2|.|TRBV7-9
CASSLDLHGYTF
>TRBJ2-3|.|TRBV9
CASSVGYGTSTDTQYF
>TRBJ1-1|TRBD1|TRBV7-2
CASSFSGTGGNTEAFF
>TRBJ2-5|.|TRBV7-8
CASSFLSVQSQETQYF
>TRBJ1-2|.|TRBV6-5
CASNATGHYGYTF
>TRBJ2-1|.|TRBV2
CASSEEGVNNEQFF
>TRBJ2-1|TRBD2|TRBV20-1
CSANSGGAREQFF
>TRBJ2-3|TRBD2|TRBV5-6
CASSFSGGAVDTQYF
>TRBJ2-3|.|TRBV12-3/TRBV12-4
CAASSGVNTDTQYF
>TRBJ2-7|.|TRBV5-1
CASSSRDWSSYEQYF
>TRBJ2-1|TRBD2|TRBV20-1
CSAVRHGAGVDNEQFF
>TRBJ2-5|TRBD2|TRBV7-2
CASSLTSGRVWETQYF
>TRBJ2-4|TRBD1|TRBV5-1
CASSFPGGQGNIQYF
>TRBJ1-2|.|TRBV5-1
CASSSTIYRTDPYGYTF
>TRBJ2-3|TRBD1|TRBV7-2
CASSPQGSVGDTQYF
>TRBJ2-7|TRBD2|TRBV29-1
CSVPGTSGTSYEQYF